The next 29 T cell receptor beta chains were all read from a single sample in a study of blood T cells in healthy people across ages. Next came a second PCR, run for about 7 to 11 cycles, which used a sample-barcoded 5' primer along with a J-beta primer mix. TCRdb analysed the 5' RACE reads with MiXCR anew, one entry per CDR3 protein. The sample has 720,000 or so distinct CDR3 sequences, roughly 41% seen once. Material: blood. The receptors shown here come from a man at least 80 years old in good health.

The chain links TRBV5-1 to TRBJ1-1; no reliable D call. The CDR3 has 16 residues. Germline-derived CDR1 and CDR2 are SGHRS and YFSETQ. Deletions cut 2 bases from V and 1 base from J, with 15 bases between. CDR3 amino acids: CASSLRQAGANTEAFF. DNA for the CDR3: TGCGCCAGCAGCTTACGGCAGGCGGGAGCGAACACTGAAGCTTTCTTT.

In this sample, this clonotype turned up a few times. The chain uses TRBV29-1 and TRBJ2-6; D remains unclear. Trimming left V 6 bases short and J 2 bases short, with 11 bases between. The CDR3 covers 14 residues. Germline-derived CDR1 and CDR2 are SQVTM and ANQGSEA. The CDR3 coding sequence is TGCAGCGTATCCCACGCCGCTGGGGCCAACGTCCTGACTTTC. Its protein is CSVSHAAGANVLTF.

This chain links TRBV9 with TRBJ2-7; the D gene is possibly TRBD2 (7 bases). V lost 4 bases and J lost 0, with 14 bases in between. The CDR3 is made up of 15 amino acids. Germline-derived CDR1 and CDR2 are SGDLS and YYNGEE. This chain's CDR3 is CASSPWGGNSYEQYF. In DNA form, the CDR3 reads TGTGCCAGCAGCCCATGGGGGGGCAACTCCTACGAGCAGTACTTC.

This clonotype has at least ten counts. The chain uses TRBV29-1 and TRBJ2-4; 7 bases agree with TRBD2. Trimming took 0 bases from V and 5 from J; bases not matched to a gene: 10. Germline V gene sequence: CDR1 SQVTM, CDR2 ANQGSEA. The length of the CDR3 is 16 residues. The CDR3 loop is CSVEEARGGAQNIQYF. In DNA form, the CDR3 reads TGCAGCGTTGAAGAGGCGAGGGGAGGGGCCCAAAACATTCAGTACTTC. The complete variable domain, with remaining parts taken from reference TRBV29-1 and TRBJ2-4, reads SAVISQKPSRDICQRGTSLTIQCQVDSQVTMMFWYRQQPGQSLTLIATANQGSEATYESGFVIDKFPISRPNLTFSTLTVSNMSPEDSSIYLCSVEEARGGAQNIQYFGAGTRLSVL.

This clonotype has at least ten counts. The V call is TRBV20-1, the J call TRBJ2-5; no clear D. The CDR3 spans 11 residues. Germline V gene sequence: CDR1 DFQATT, CDR2 SNEGSKA (reference sequence). V gave up 5 bases and J gave up 3 bases, with 7 bases separating them. CDR3 loop: CSASSKETQYF. The CDR3 DNA sequence: TGCAGTGCTTCAAGTAAAGAGACCCAGTACTTC.

The chain employs TRBV4-2 and TRBJ1-2, with D possibly TRBD1 on 5 matching bases. Trimming took 1 base from V and 8 from J, leaving 17 bases between them. The CDR3 contains 15 residues. The germline V gene has CDR1 LGHNA and CDR2 YNFKEQ. In DNA, the CDR3 is TGTGCCAGCAGCCAAGGGGAGGGACCCCTAGGGGGCTACACCTTC. Its translation is CASSQGEGPLGGYTF.

In the case of this clonotype: The germline gene is not matched at one end of the junction; a read error may be the cause. J is TRBJ2-5 and V is TRBV6-5, with 7 bases that match TRBD1. From germline, CDR1 is MNHEY and CDR2 SVGAGI. The CDR3 extends over 18 amino acids. This CDR3 reads CARSSPHRQRQGGETQYF. The CDR3 DNA follows: TGTGCCCGCAGTTCACCCCACCGGCAGCGACAGGGCGGGGAGACCCAGTACTTC.

This clonotype was found many times. The chain combines TRBV29-1 with TRBJ2-3; possible D gene TRBD2, 5 bases. CDR1 SQVTM and CDR2 ANQGSEA come from the germline V gene. There are 11 residues in the CDR3. Trimming shortened V by 6 bases and J by 6 bases, and 10 bases separated the two germline ends. In DNA form, the CDR3 reads TGCAGCGTCACCGGCGGGGATACGCAGTATTTT. Protein sequence: CSVTGGDTQYF.

This clonotype showed up just a few times. This chain links TRBV4-2 with TRBJ2-3, with 7 nucleotides matching TRBD1. Germline assignment: CDR1 LGHNA and CDR2 YNFKEQ. With 0 bases clipped from V and 2 bases from J, the junction kept 11 bases outside the gene matches. The CDR3 contains 18 residues. CDR3 DNA: TGTGCCAGCAGCCAAGAGTGGACAGGAATTACCCCCACAGATACGCAGTATTTT. Translated: CASSQEWTGITPTDTQYF.

The chain employs TRBV20-1 and TRBJ2-5; 7 bases fit TRBD1. The CDR3 is made up of 14 amino acids. Germline V gives CDR1 DFQATT, CDR2 SNEGSKA (reference sequence). V lost 6 bases to trimming and J lost 11 bases; unmatched junction nucleotides: 18. The DNA of the CDR3 is TGCAGTGCCAGGAGCAGGGGGACGATAGGTGAGCAGTACTTC. This gives the protein CSARSRGTIGEQYF.

The sample holds many counts of this clonotype. The rearrangement joins TRBV10-1 to TRBJ1-1; D uncertain. Looked up from germline, CDR1 is WNHNN and CDR2 is SYGVQD (reference sequence). The V gene lost 5 bases and the J gene lost 2 bases, with 9 bases spanning the gap. The CDR3 totals 13 residues. DNA of the CDR3: TGCGCCAGCAGTATACAAGTAAACACTGAAGCTTTCTTT. It specifies CASSIQVNTEAFF.

This sequence joins TRBV25-1 and TRBJ1-2, with a possible D match to TRBD1 (6 bases). V gave up 5 bases and J gave up 2 bases, with 12 bases separating them. CDR3 length: 14 amino acids. The germline gives CDR1 MGHDK, CDR2 SYGVNS. Written as DNA, the CDR3 is TGTGCCAGCAGTATGGCAGGGGCAAACTATGGCTACACCTTC. This encodes CASSMAGANYGYTF.

This clonotype was recorded a few times. The CDR3 is CASSQNGQGLEEKLFF. The CDR3 DNA is TGCGCCAGCAGCCAAAACGGACAGGGTTTGGAGGAAAAACTGTTTTTT. J is TRBJ1-4 and V is TRBV4-3; 8 bases line up with TRBD1. The CDR3 consists of 16 residues. J was trimmed by 8 bases and V by 2 bases; bases with no gene match: 10. CDR1 and CDR2 (germline): LGHNA, YSLEER.

This clonotype was counted at least ten times. V usage is TRBV7-2 and J usage is TRBJ2-7; TRBD2 agrees at 9 bases. The CDR3 spans 15 residues. V lost 5 bases, J lost 6 bases, and 11 bases stayed unmatched. Germline values: CDR1 SGHTA, CDR2 FQGNSA. In DNA, the CDR3 is TGTGCCAGCAGCCCCAATCCCTCTAGCGGGGCCGAGCAGTACTTC. Its protein product is CASSPNPSSGAEQYF. The variable domain in full, with the rest retrieved from reference TRBV7-2 and TRBJ2-7, is GAGVSQSPSNKVTEKGKDVELRCDPISGHTALYWYRQSLGQGLEFLIYFQGNSAPDKSGLPSDRFSAERTGGSVSTLTIQRTQQEDSAVYLCASSPNPSSGAEQYFGPGTRLTVT.

The chain is built from TRBV12-3 or TRBV12-4 and TRBJ2-5; a weak D match, TRBD2 (5 bases). The CDR3 is 15 amino acids. V was shortened by 6 bases and J by 11 bases, with 25 bases between the two germline ends. The CDR3 loop is CASRPTGNGGWEQYF. CDR3 DNA sequence: TGTGCCAGCAGACCCACCGGGAACGGAGGTTGGGAGCAGTACTTC.

V usage is TRBV24-1 and J usage is TRBJ2-3; possibly TRBD1 or TRBD2 for D (5 bases each). Germline V CDR1 and CDR2: KGHDR, SFDVKD. With 3 bases removed from V and 6 bases from J, the gap between germline ends came to 12 bases. CDR3 length: 14 amino acids. CDR3 sequence (DNA): TGTGCCACCAGTGATGGGGGTCGTGTGGATACGCAGTATTTT. This translates into CATSDGGRVDTQYF.

In this sample, this clonotype turned up a few times. V is TRBV20-1 and J is TRBJ2-7, with 7 bases lining up with TRBD2. CDR1 is DFQATT, CDR2 SNEGSKA, per germline (reference sequence). CDR3 length: 14 amino acids. V dropped 1 base and J dropped 1; count of bases not matched to a gene: 4. CDR3 loop: CSARASGGSYEQYF. Here the CDR3 DNA reads TGCAGTGCTAGAGCTAGCGGAGGTTCCTACGAGCAGTACTTC.

The chain uses TRBV6-2 or TRBV6-3 and TRBJ2-7; TRBD2 is a possible D gene (6 bases). There are 14 residues in the CDR3. Trimming took off 2 bases at V and 3 bases at J, with 11 bases between the two ends. The germline V gene encodes CDR1 MNHEY and CDR2 SVGEGT. In DNA, the CDR3 is TGTGCCAGCAGTTACGCGACCGGGGGCTACGAGCAGTACTTC. Amino acid sequence: CASSYATGGYEQYF.

The chain combines TRBV9 with TRBJ1-6; D uncertain. CDR1 and CDR2 (germline): SGDLS, YYNGEE. The CDR3 covers 14 residues. V was pared by 2 bases and J by 5 bases, with 8 bases between. In nucleotides, the CDR3 is TGTGCCAGCAGCGTGGAAGTAAATAATTCACCCCTCCACTTT. It specifies CASSVEVNNSPLHF.

This clonotype has just a few counts. This chain uses TRBV5-6 with TRBJ1-1; 9 bases fit TRBD1. Germline CDR1 SGHDT, CDR2 YYEEEE. After removal of 4 bases from V and 11 bases from J, the junction contained 9 bases not matched to a gene. This CDR3 has 13 residues. In nucleotides, the CDR3 is TGTGCCAGCAGCGATGGGAGACAGGGGGATGCTTTCTTT. It translates to CASSDGRQGDAFF.

The genes are TRBV25-1 and TRBJ1-1; D might be TRBD1 (6 bases). CDR3 length: 13 amino acids. Germline V lookup: CDR1 MGHDK, CDR2 SYGVNS. Between the trimmed V and J ends, which lost 8 bases and 1 base, there was a span of 11 bases. The CDR3 DNA follows: TGTGCCAGCTCCGGCAGGGGGAACACTGAAGCTTTCTTT. Translation: CASSGRGNTEAFF. The whole variable domain, filled in from reference TRBV25-1 and TRBJ1-1, reads EADIYQTPRYLVIGTGKKITLECSQTMGHDKMYWYQQDPGMELHLIHYSYGVNSTEKGDLSSESTVSRIRTEHFPLTLESARPSHTSQYLCASSGRGNTEAFFGQGTRLTVV.

The chain joins TRBV4-1 to TRBJ2-1; 12 nucleotides agree with TRBD2. CDR1 is MGHRA, CDR2 YSYEKL, per germline. V trimming: 4 bases; J trimming: 5 bases; junction bases outside the gene matches: 18. This CDR3 comprises 20 residues. The CDR3 DNA sequence: TGCGCCAGCAGCCCCGCGCCCGGGGCTAGCGGGGGGGCGAAGGACAATGAGCAGTTCTTC. It codes for CASSPAPGASGGAKDNEQFF.

Only a few counts were recorded for this clonotype. This chain joins TRBV7-2 and TRBJ2-3; D assignment may be TRBD1 or TRBD2 (5 bases each). Trimming took off 7 bases at V and 1 base at J, with 18 bases between the two ends. The CDR3 length is 16 residues. Germline V CDR1 and CDR2: SGHTA, FQGNSA. The CDR3 is CASTPRDRGRTDTQYF. Written as DNA, the CDR3 is TGTGCCAGCACCCCCCGCGATAGGGGACGCACAGATACGCAGTATTTT.

The gene calls are TRBV6-5 and TRBJ2-5; 7 nucleotides agree with TRBD2. This CDR3 region has 15 residues. Unmatched junction bases numbered 4, after V lost 0 bases and J lost 3 bases. The germline V gene encodes CDR1 MNHEY and CDR2 SVGAGI. This chain's CDR3 is CASSYSLAEKETQYF. The CDR3 coding sequence is TGTGCCAGCAGTTACTCCCTAGCGGAAAAAGAGACCCAGTACTTC.

This clonotype has a handful of counts. The V gene is TRBV20-1, the J gene TRBJ2-4, with TRBD1 matching over 8 bases. This CDR3 contains 13 residues. Per germline, CDR1 DFQATT and CDR2 SNEGSKA (reference sequence). V dropped 5 bases and J dropped 3; count of bases not matched to a gene: 3. CDR3 in DNA: TGCAGTGCTGCTGGGACAGGCAAAAACATTCAGTACTTC. It codes for CSAAGTGKNIQYF.

This clonotype was seen a handful of times. J is TRBJ2-7 and V is TRBV4-2; D perhaps matches TRBD2 (6 bases). Germline CDR1 LGHNA, CDR2 YNFKEQ. The CDR3 spans 16 residues. The V gene lost 3 bases and the J gene lost 2 bases, with 17 bases spanning the gap. The CDR3 loop reads CASSQRPRGVPYEQYF. The CDR3 bases are TGTGCCAGCAGCCAGCGGCCGCGGGGTGTTCCCTACGAGCAGTACTTC.

The chain is built from TRBV12-3 or TRBV12-4 and TRBJ2-2; TRBD1 agrees at 7 bases. V shed 5 bases, J shed 3 bases, and the junction held 12 bases outside the gene matches. CDR3 length equals 17 residues. CDR3 protein: CASSPHPGQIYTGELFF. The CDR3 coding sequence is TGTGCCAGCAGTCCTCACCCGGGACAGATATACACCGGGGAGCTGTTTTTT.

The chain carries TRBV7-2 and TRBJ2-5; 12 nucleotides agree with TRBD2. Looked up from germline, CDR1 is SGHTA and CDR2 is FQGNSA. The CDR3 contains 17 residues. V lost 5 bases, J lost 2 bases, and 9 bases stayed unmatched. The CDR3 reads CASSRRTSGAFQETQYF. The CDR3 DNA reads TGTGCCAGCAGCCGCCGGACTAGCGGGGCCTTTCAAGAGACCCAGTACTTC. Full variable domain (rest looked up from reference TRBV7-2 and TRBJ2-5): GAGVSQSPSNKVTEKGKDVELRCDPISGHTALYWYRQSLGQGLEFLIYFQGNSAPDKSGLPSDRFSAERTGGSVSTLTIQRTQQEDSAVYLCASSRRTSGAFQETQYFGPGTRLLVL.

This clonotype has only a few counts. The chain uses TRBV12-3 or TRBV12-4 and TRBJ2-5; TRBD2 is a possible D gene (6 bases). CDR3 size: 15 residues. The V end lost 3 bases, the J end lost 1 base, and 12 bases lay between the germline ends. Written as DNA, the CDR3 is TGTGCCAGCAGTTTTTCTGGGGGAGGCCAAGAGACCCAGTACTTC. Translation gives CASSFSGGGQETQYF.